The 27 T cell receptor beta chains below were found in one sample sequenced in a study of shared clonotypes between healthy human individuals. Some clones are missing from TCRdb's copy, which holds only in-frame ones; the method was immunoSEQ multiplex PCR. The table has more than 2 million clones, about 94% seen once. CD8 cells classed as naive were CD45RO-negative and positively selected for CCR7, excluding terminally differentiated effector memory CD45RA+ cells. The source material was naive CD8+ T cells sorted from blood. Receptor source: a man younger than 30 in good health.

V and J are TRBV10-3 and TRBJ1-2; D not certain. Trimming removed 10 bases from V and 6 bases from J, with 18 bases in between. The CDR3 runs to 13 residues. Germline V gene lookup returns CDR1 ENHRY and CDR2 SYGVKD. For the CDR3, the DNA is TGTGCCACCGACTTAGCCCCCGCAGATGGCTACACCTTC. Translating gives CATDLAPADGYTF.

The chain combines TRBV15 with TRBJ2-5; no firm D call. The ends were cut back, 0 bases at V and 3 bases at J, with 11 bases in the middle. CDR3 length: 15 amino acids. CDR1 and CDR2 from the germline V gene are LNHNV and YYDKDF (reference sequence). CDR3: CATSRDGLVKETQYF. The CDR3 coding sequence is TGTGCCACCAGCAGAGATGGCCTAGTAAAAGAGACCCAGTACTTC.

As to this clone: Other DNA variants within this sample encode the same CDR3. This chain links TRBV19 with TRBJ2-7; the D gene is possibly TRBD2 (6 bases). The CDR3 sequence is 14 residues long. V lost 3 bases and J 2 bases, leaving 11 bases between the germline ends. Germline-derived CDR1 and CDR2 are LNHDA and SQIVND (reference sequence). The CDR3 spells CASSIGGAAYEQYF. CDR3 bases: TGTGCCAGTAGTATTGGCGGGGCAGCCTACGAGCAGTACTTC.

The CDR3 region is CASRPAGDWLETQYF. The CDR3 DNA sequence: TGTGCCAGCAGGCCCGCAGGGGATTGGTTAGAGACCCAGTACTTC. The chain combines TRBV6-5 with TRBJ2-5; TRBD1 might be the D (6 bases). This CDR3 has 15 amino acids. Germline V gene data show CDR1 as MNHEY and CDR2 as SVGAGI. Trimming removed 6 bases at V and 4 bases at J, with 18 bases between.

V gene TRBV2 combines with J gene TRBJ2-7, with a weak D call TRBD1 (6 bases). There are 13 residues in the CDR3. V was trimmed by 6 bases and J by 4 bases, leaving 13 bases between them. CDR1 is SNHLY, CDR2 FYNNEI, per germline. The CDR3 sequence is CASRRQGIYEQYF. CDR3 in DNA: TGTGCCAGCAGGCGGCAGGGGATATACGAGCAGTACTTC.

This chain links TRBV6-1 with TRBJ2-7; 10 bases align to TRBD1. The junction had 4 bases not matched to a gene; V was cut back by 6 bases and J by 2 bases. Germline V gene data show CDR1 as MNHNS and CDR2 as SASEGT. The CDR3 covers 14 residues. For the CDR3, the DNA is TGTGCCAGCAGGGACAGGGGGTTGCCCTACGAGCAGTACTTC. It is translated as CASRDRGLPYEQYF.

This clone was seen just once. The CDR3: CASSIEASHYGYTF. The CDR3 bases are TGTGCCAGTAGTATAGAAGCAAGTCACTATGGCTACACCTTC. V gene TRBV19 combines with J gene TRBJ1-2; D is unclear. The CDR3 is made up of 14 amino acids. Between the trimmed V and J ends, which lost 0 bases and 3 bases, there was a span of 8 bases. Germline CDR1 and CDR2: LNHDA and SQIVND (reference sequence). The whole variable domain, remainder taken from reference TRBV19 and TRBJ1-2, is DGGITQSPKYLFRKEGQNVTLSCEQNLNHDAMYWYRQDPGQGLRLIYYSQIVNDFQKGDIAEGYSVSREKKESFPLTVTSAQKNPTAFYLCASSIEASHYGYTFGSGTRLTVV.

J is TRBJ2-7 and V is TRBV5-6, with TRBD2 matching over 11 bases. V was pared by 4 bases and J by 2 bases, with 5 bases of the junction left unmatched. CDR3 length: 15 residues. CDR1 and CDR2 from the germline V gene are SGHDT and YYEEEE. The CDR3 sequence is CASSPGLADPYEQYF. CDR3 coding DNA: TGTGCCAGCAGCCCGGGACTAGCGGACCCCTACGAGCAGTACTTC. The full variable domain, with the rest looked up from reference TRBV5-6 and TRBJ2-7, is DAGVTQSPTHLIKTRGQQVTLRCSPKSGHDTVSWYQQALGQGPQFIFQYYEEEERQRGNFPDRFSGHQFPNYSSELNVNALLLGDSALYLCASSPGLADPYEQYFGPGTRLTVT.

The table lists this clone with a count of one. The chain carries TRBV28 and TRBJ2-5, with D possibly TRBD2 on 5 matching bases. This CDR3 comprises 15 residues. Germline lookup yields CDR1 MDHEN and CDR2 SYDVKM. The V end lost 2 bases, the J end lost 5 bases, and 15 bases lay between the germline ends. DNA for the CDR3: TGTGCCAGCAGTTTAACCGTCGAGGGCATGGAGACCCAGTACTTC. This codes for CASSLTVEGMETQYF. The full variable domain, completed using reference TRBV28 and TRBJ2-5, is DVKVTQSSRYLVKRTGEKVFLECVQDMDHENMFWYRQDPGLGLRLIYFSYDVKMKEKGDIPEGYSVSREKKERFSLILESASTNQTSMYLCASSLTVEGMETQYFGPGTRLLVL.

This clone was counted a single time. This chain connects TRBV11-2 to TRBJ2-1; possibly TRBD1 for D (6 bases). CDR3 length: 13 amino acids. Trimming stripped 1 base from V and 10 bases from J, with 11 bases between. Germline V CDR1 and CDR2: SGHAT, FQNNGV. CDR3 nucleotides: TGTGCCAGCAGCTTAGGCAGGGGAGACGAGCAGTTCTTC. This codes for CASSLGRGDEQFF.

The rearrangement uses TRBV7-3 and TRBJ1-5; no clear D gene. Germline lookup yields CDR1 SGHTA and CDR2 FQGTGA. Deletions cut 6 bases from V and 2 bases from J, with 8 bases between. The CDR3 consists of 13 residues. CDR3 sequence: CASSEGGNQPQHF. DNA for the CDR3: TGTGCCAGCAGTGAGGGAGGCAATCAGCCCCAGCATTTT.

Concerning this clone: At the DNA level, this CDR3 is encoded by other sequences in the same sample as well. The rearrangement uses TRBV7-9 and TRBJ2-7; D is unclear. Germline CDR1 is SEHNR and CDR2 is FQNEAQ (reference sequence). With 0 bases removed from V and 5 bases from J, the gap between germline ends came to 5 bases. This CDR3 contains 12 residues. The CDR3 DNA is TGTGCCAGCAGCTTAGCGGTCGACGAGCAGTACTTC. Translating gives CASSLAVDEQYF.

The V gene is TRBV6-5, the J gene TRBJ1-5, with D tentatively TRBD1 (6 bases). This CDR3 contains 15 residues. V lost 6 bases to trimming and J lost 0 bases, with 12 bases between them. Looked up from germline, CDR1 is MNHEY and CDR2 is SVGAGI. Written as DNA, the CDR3 is TGTGCCAGCAGCAAGGACAGTAATAGCAATCAGCCCCAGCATTTT. It specifies CASSKDSNSNQPQHF.

V gene TRBV6-6 combines with J gene TRBJ1-5; the D gene is possibly TRBD1 (6 bases). This CDR3 contains 13 residues. The germline gives CDR1 MNHNY, CDR2 SVGAGI (reference sequence). The V and J ends lost 2 bases and 9 bases respectively, with 11 bases between them. The CDR3 DNA sequence: TGTGCCAGCAGTTACGACAGGTTAGGGCCCCAGCATTTT. Amino acid sequence: CASSYDRLGPQHF.

The rearrangement joins TRBV9 to TRBJ2-1, with D perhaps TRBD2 (6 bases). The germline V gene has CDR1 SGDLS and CDR2 YYNGEE. CDR3 length equals 14 residues. V was pared by 3 bases and J by 5 bases, with 12 bases between. The CDR3 DNA reads TGTGCCAGCAGCGGAGGGACTGGGGACAATGAGCAGTTCTTC. As protein: CASSGGTGDNEQFF. Full variable domain (outside the CDR3, taken from reference TRBV9 and TRBJ2-1): DSGVTQTPKHLITATGQRVTLRCSPRSGDLSVYWYQQSLDQGLQFLIQYYNGEERAKGNILERFSAQQFPDLHSELNLSSLELGDSALYFCASSGGTGDNEQFFGPGTRLTVL.

The V gene is TRBV18, the J gene TRBJ1-5; D remains unclear. CDR1 KGHSH and CDR2 LQKENI come from the germline V gene. The ends were cut back, 0 bases at V and 8 bases at J, with 8 bases in the middle. The CDR3 is made up of 13 amino acids. CDR3 in amino acids: CASSPPGGEPQHF. In DNA, the CDR3 is TGTGCCAGCTCACCACCTGGCGGCGAGCCCCAGCATTTT.

The chain recombines TRBV25-1 with TRBJ1-1, with unresolved D. Germline V gene lookup returns CDR1 MGHDK and CDR2 SYGVNS. Trimming removed 5 bases from V and 3 bases from J, with 16 bases in between. This CDR3 is 15 amino acids long. CDR3 sequence reads: CASSPWGISDTEAFF. CDR3 nucleotides: TGTGCCAGCAGTCCCTGGGGAATTTCGGACACTGAAGCTTTCTTT.

The J gene is TRBJ2-7, the V gene TRBV5-1; the D gene is possibly TRBD2 (5 bases). Germline CDR1 reads SGHRS; CDR2 reads YFSETQ. The CDR3 totals 13 residues. Trimming left V 2 bases short and J 3 bases short, with 9 bases between. The CDR3 nucleotides are TGCGCCAGCAGCTTTGATAGCGTCTACGAGCAGTACTTC. This gives the protein CASSFDSVYEQYF.

The gene calls are TRBV19 and TRBJ2-7, with 7 bases lining up with TRBD1. Losses at the gene ends were 5 bases for V and 0 bases for J; bases not matched to a gene: 7. The CDR3 totals 15 residues. Germline V lookup: CDR1 LNHDA, CDR2 SQIVND (reference sequence). CDR3 in DNA: TGTGCCAGTAGTGCATCCCGGGACAGCTCCTACGAGCAGTACTTC. It codes for CASSASRDSSYEQYF.

The chain combines TRBV6-6 with TRBJ2-1, with 7 bases aligning to TRBD1. Germline values: CDR1 MNHNY, CDR2 SVGAGI (reference sequence). This CDR3 has 15 residues. V trimming: 4 bases; J trimming: 6 bases; junction bases outside the gene matches: 9. CDR3 amino acids: CASSSGTAFPNEQFF. In DNA, the CDR3 is TGTGCCAGCAGTTCCGGGACAGCCTTTCCCAATGAGCAGTTCTTC.

J is TRBJ2-5 and V is TRBV11-2; the D gene could be TRBD1 or TRBD2 (5 bases each). V was shortened by 1 base and J by 5 bases, with 20 bases between the two germline ends. Germline-derived CDR1 and CDR2 are SGHAT and FQNNGV. There are 17 residues in the CDR3. Here the CDR3 DNA reads TGTGCCAGCAGCTTAGGAGGGGCAGGCCCTGGGTGGGAGACCCAGTACTTC. This translates into CASSLGGAGPGWETQYF.

J is TRBJ2-2 and V is TRBV7-8; weak D call: TRBD2 (6 bases). In germline, CDR1 is SGHVS, CDR2 FQNEAQ. The CDR3 is 19 residues long. V lost 1 base and J 3 bases, leaving 21 bases between the germline ends. CDR3 residues: CASSLDRGGYERDTGELFF. The CDR3 bases are TGTGCCAGCAGCTTAGATAGAGGAGGGTATGAAAGAGACACCGGGGAGCTGTTTTTT.

A remark on this clone: Other DNA sequences in the sample encode the same CDR3. J is TRBJ1-2 and V is TRBV6-5, with no clear D. The length of the CDR3 is 14 residues. With 2 bases removed from V and 6 bases from J, the gap between germline ends came to 13 bases. CDR1 and CDR2 (germline): MNHEY, SVGAGI. The CDR3 nucleotides are TGTGCCAGCAGTTACGTCGGAGGGCGGGATGGCTACACCTTC. Protein sequence: CASSYVGGRDGYTF.

V is TRBV6-1 and J is TRBJ1-5; maybe TRBD1 (6 bases). Germline V gives CDR1 MNHNS, CDR2 SASEGT. Trimming removed 7 bases from V and 3 bases from J, with 10 bases in between. The CDR3 covers 13 residues. This CDR3 reads CASIGQINQPQHF. In DNA, the CDR3 is TGTGCCAGCATTGGACAGATCAATCAGCCCCAGCATTTT.

V usage is TRBV15 and J usage is TRBJ1-4; the D gene is possibly TRBD1 (5 bases). The CDR3 consists of 14 residues. Trimming pared 0 bases from V and 7 bases from J, leaving 9 bases between. The germline gives CDR1 LNHNV, CDR2 YYDKDF (reference sequence). The CDR3 region has the DNA TGTGCCACCAGCAGAGATTTGGGGGGTGAAAAACTGTTTTTT. Its protein is CATSRDLGGEKLFF.

The chain has TRBV5-6 and TRBJ2-2; 8 nucleotides agree with TRBD2. V was clipped by 3 bases and J by 7 bases; unmatched bases: 11. Germline CDR1 and CDR2: SGHDT and YYEEEE. This CDR3 contains 16 residues. The CDR3 is CASSSWGAGVLGELFF. The CDR3 bases are TGTGCCAGCAGCTCGTGGGGAGCGGGAGTCCTCGGGGAGCTGTTTTTT.

This rearrangement joins TRBV29-1 to TRBJ1-2; 8 positions match TRBD1. Trimming at V came to 4 bases and at J to 8 bases, leaving 9 bases not matched to a gene. This CDR3 has 13 amino acids. The germline gives CDR1 SQVTM, CDR2 ANQGSEA. Here the CDR3 DNA reads TGCAGCGTTGTAGTCACAGGGGGGGACGGCTACACCTTC. Protein product: CSVVVTGGDGYTF.